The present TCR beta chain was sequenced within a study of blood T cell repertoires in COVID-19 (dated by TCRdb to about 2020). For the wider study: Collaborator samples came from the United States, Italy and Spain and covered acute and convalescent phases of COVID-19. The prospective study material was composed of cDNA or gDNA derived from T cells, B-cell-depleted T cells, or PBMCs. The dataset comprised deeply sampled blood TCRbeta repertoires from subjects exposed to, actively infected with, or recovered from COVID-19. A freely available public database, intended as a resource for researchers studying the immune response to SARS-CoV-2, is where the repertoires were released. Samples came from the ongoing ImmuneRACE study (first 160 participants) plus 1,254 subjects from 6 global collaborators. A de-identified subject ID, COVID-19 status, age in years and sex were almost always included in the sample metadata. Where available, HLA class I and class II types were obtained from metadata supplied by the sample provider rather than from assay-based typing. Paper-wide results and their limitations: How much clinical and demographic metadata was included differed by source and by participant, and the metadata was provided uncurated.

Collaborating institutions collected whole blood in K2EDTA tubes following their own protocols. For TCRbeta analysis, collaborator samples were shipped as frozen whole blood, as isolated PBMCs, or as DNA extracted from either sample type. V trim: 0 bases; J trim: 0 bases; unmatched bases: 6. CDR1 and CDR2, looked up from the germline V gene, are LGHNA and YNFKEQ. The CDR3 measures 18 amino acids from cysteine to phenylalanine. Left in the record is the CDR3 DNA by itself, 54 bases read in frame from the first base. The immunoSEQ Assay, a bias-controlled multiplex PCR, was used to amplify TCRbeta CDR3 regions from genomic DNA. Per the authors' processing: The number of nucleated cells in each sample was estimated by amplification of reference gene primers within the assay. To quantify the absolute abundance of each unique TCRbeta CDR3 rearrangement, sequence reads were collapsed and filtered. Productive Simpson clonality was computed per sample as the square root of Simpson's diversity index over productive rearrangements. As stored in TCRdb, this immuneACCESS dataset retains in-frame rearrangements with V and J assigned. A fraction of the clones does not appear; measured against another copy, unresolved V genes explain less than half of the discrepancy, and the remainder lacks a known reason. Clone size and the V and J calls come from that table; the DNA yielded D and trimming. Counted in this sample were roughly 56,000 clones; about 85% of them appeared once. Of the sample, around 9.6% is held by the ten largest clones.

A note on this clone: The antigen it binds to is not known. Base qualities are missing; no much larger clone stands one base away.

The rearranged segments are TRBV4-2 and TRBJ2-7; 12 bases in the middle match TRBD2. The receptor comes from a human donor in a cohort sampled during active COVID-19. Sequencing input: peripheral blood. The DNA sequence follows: TGTGCCAGCAGCCAAGAATGGACTAGCGGGACTAGCTCCTACGAGCAGTACTTC. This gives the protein CASSQEWTSGTSSYEQYF.